These T cell receptor beta chains were read from a single sample in a study of response to subunit inactivated influenza vaccine. TCRdb re-called the RT-PCR reads with MiXCR, one entry per CDR3 protein. The data show around 520,000 distinct CDR3 sequences, with 10% to 15% seen just once and 9.5% to 13% held by the top ten. The source material was PBMCs from blood, sampled on the day of vaccination. These receptors were taken from a man aged 50 or older who received an inactivated influenza vaccine. Each CDR3 is given with its conserved first and last residue. Each record gives: CDR3 protein, CDR3 DNA, D gene, clone size, V gene, J gene. The D gene is left open where the match is weak. The size of a clone is reported for some rows only, either as once, few or many, or as a class for expanded clones.

CDR3: CSVEAPYPWPLIETQYF
DNA: TGCAGCGTTGAAGCCCCATACCCGTGGCCCCTAATAGAGACCCAGTACTTC
D: NA
size: NA
V: TRBV29-1
J: TRBJ2-5

CDR3: CASSSIGGGFGGYTF
DNA: TGTGCCAGCAGCTCCATTGGGGGTGGCTTCGGTGGCTACACCTTC
D: NA
size: NA
V: TRBV9
J: TRBJ1-2

CDR3: CASSQGRRSGGRNEQFF
DNA: TGCGCCAGCAGCCAAGGACGGCGTAGTGGAGGTAGGAATGAGCAGTTCTTC
D: NA
size: NA
V: TRBV4-3
J: TRBJ2-1

CDR3: CASSGGSGTGELFF
DNA: TGCGCCAGCAGTGGTGGGTCAGGCACCGGGGAGCTGTTTTTT
D: NA
size: NA
V: TRBV10-1
J: TRBJ2-2

CDR3: CASNSRPSGGALDEQFF
DNA: TGTGCCAGCAACTCCCGCCCTAGCGGGGGGGCCTTGGATGAGCAGTTCTTC
D: TRBD2
size: few
V: TRBV5-5
J: TRBJ2-1

CDR3: CASSQGEGTLFLYNEQFF
DNA: TGTGCCAGCAGCCAAGGGGAGGGGACACTCTTTCTCTACAATGAGCAGTTCTTC
D: NA
size: NA
V: TRBV4-2
J: TRBJ2-1

CDR3: CASSLGAGGSDTQYF
DNA: TGTGCCAGCAGCTTAGGAGCGGGGGGATCCGATACGCAGTATTTT
D: TRBD2
size: few
V: TRBV7-2
J: TRBJ2-3

CDR3: CATSDPRTSGRVNTQYF
DNA: TGTGCCACCAGTGATCCCAGGACTAGCGGGAGGGTGAATACGCAGTATTTT
D: TRBD2
size: many
V: TRBV24-1
J: TRBJ2-3

CDR3: CASTTVQTSGGGGGQFF
DNA: TGTGCCAGCACCACCGTCCAGACTAGCGGAGGTGGGGGGGGGCAGTTCTTC
D: TRBD2
size: few
V: TRBV27
J: TRBJ2-1

CDR3: CASSHWPGGPDTQYF
DNA: TGTGCCAGCAGCCACTGGCCGGGGGGGCCAGATACGCAGTATTTT
D: TRBD2
size: NA
V: TRBV7-8
J: TRBJ2-3

CDR3: CASNEWTETGELFF
DNA: TGTGCCAGCAATGAATGGACAGAGACCGGGGAGCTGTTTTTT
D: NA
size: NA
V: TRBV25-1
J: TRBJ2-2

CDR3: CASSQSWEAEQYF
DNA: TGTGCCAGCAGCCAATCGTGGGAGGCCGAGCAGTACTTC
D: NA
size: many
V: TRBV16
J: TRBJ2-7

CDR3: CASSSHAAPSGNTIYF
DNA: TGTGCCAGCAGCTCCCACGCCGCGCCCTCTGGAAACACCATATATTTT
D: NA
size: NA
V: TRBV9
J: TRBJ1-3

CDR3: CASSQDRQETQYF
DNA: TGTGCCAGCTCTCAGGACAGACAAGAGACCCAGTACTTC
D: NA
size: many
V: TRBV4-2
J: TRBJ2-5

CDR3: CASSWRLAQSSYNEQFF
DNA: TGCGCCAGCAGCTGGAGACTAGCGCAGAGCTCCTACAATGAGCAGTTCTTC
D: TRBD2
size: NA
V: TRBV5-1
J: TRBJ2-1

CDR3: CASSLGRDYTDTQYF
DNA: TGCGCCAGCAGCTTGGGCAGGGACTACACAGATACGCAGTATTTT
D: TRBD2
size: few
V: TRBV5-1
J: TRBJ2-3

CDR3: CASSEMRGGSQPQHF
DNA: TGTGCCAGCAGCGAAATGAGGGGGGGAAGTCAGCCCCAGCATTTT
D: NA
size: NA
V: TRBV12-3/TRBV12-4
J: TRBJ1-5

CDR3: CASRKERLGPAEQYF
DNA: TGCGCCAGCAGGAAGGAGCGCTTGGGACCTGCTGAGCAGTACTTC
D: NA
size: many
V: TRBV5-1
J: TRBJ2-7

CDR3: CATSDNDRALSSYNEQFF
DNA: TGTGCCACCAGTGACAATGACAGGGCCCTGAGCTCCTACAATGAGCAGTTCTTC
D: TRBD1
size: many
V: TRBV24-1
J: TRBJ2-1

CDR3: CASSTQGAGGYTF
DNA: TGTGCCAGCAGCACCCAGGGGGCGGGTGGCTACACCTTC
D: TRBD1
size: NA
V: TRBV5-5
J: TRBJ1-2

CDR3: CASSRGTGKSSYEQYF
DNA: TGTGCCAGCAGTCGAGGGACAGGGAAAAGCTCCTACGAGCAGTACTTC
D: TRBD1
size: NA
V: TRBV28
J: TRBJ2-7

CDR3: CASSLLVEQFF
DNA: TGTGCCAGCAGCTTGTTGGTTGAGCAGTTCTTC
D: NA
size: NA
V: TRBV5-6
J: TRBJ2-1

CDR3: CASSFGRLTYNEQFF
DNA: TGTGCCAGCAGCTTCGGGAGATTAACCTACAATGAGCAGTTCTTC
D: NA
size: many
V: TRBV7-2
J: TRBJ2-1

CDR3: CASSLEAGSQETQYF
DNA: TGTGCCAGCAGCTTAGAGGCGGGCAGCCAAGAGACCCAGTACTTC
D: NA
size: NA
V: TRBV11-2
J: TRBJ2-5

CDR3: CAWRRGRGAGSTDTQYF
DNA: TGTGCCTGGAGGAGGGGAAGAGGGGCAGGGAGCACAGATACGCAGTATTTT
D: NA
size: few
V: TRBV30
J: TRBJ2-3

CDR3: CASSHYPGTSGSVELFF
DNA: TGTGCCAGCAGTCACTATCCCGGGACTAGCGGGAGTGTGGAGCTGTTTTTT
D: TRBD2
size: few
V: TRBV12-3/TRBV12-4
J: TRBJ2-2

CDR3: CASSLMTDSYEQYF
DNA: TGTGCCAGCAGCTTAATGACAGACTCCTACGAGCAGTACTTC
D: NA
size: few
V: TRBV7-2
J: TRBJ2-7

CDR3: CASTSGLHLDTQYF
DNA: TGTGCCAGCACCTCCGGGCTACACCTCGATACGCAGTATTTT
D: NA
size: few
V: TRBV12-3/TRBV12-4
J: TRBJ2-3

CDR3: CASSRQGALGDIQYF
DNA: TGTGCCAGCAGTCGACAGGGGGCCCTGGGAGACATTCAGTACTTC
D: TRBD1
size: NA
V: TRBV5-5
J: TRBJ2-4

CDR3: CASSLGPPGGNEQFF
DNA: TGTGCCAGCAGCTTGGGACCCCCCGGGGGTAATGAGCAGTTCTTC
D: NA
size: NA
V: TRBV5-5
J: TRBJ2-1

CDR3: CASSLYEGSYEQYF
DNA: TGTGCCAGCAGCTTGTACGAAGGTTCCTACGAGCAGTACTTC
D: NA
size: NA
V: TRBV5-5
J: TRBJ2-7

CDR3: CSARDLGSYNEQFF
DNA: TGCAGTGCTAGAGATCTGGGCTCCTACAATGAGCAGTTCTTC
D: NA
size: few
V: TRBV20-1
J: TRBJ2-1

CDR3: CSALSGRAHNEQFF
DNA: TGCAGTGCCCTGAGCGGTCGCGCTCACAATGAGCAGTTCTTC
D: NA
size: few
V: TRBV20-1
J: TRBJ2-1

CDR3: CASSAEGVSYNEQFF
DNA: TGTGCCAGCAGCGCTGAGGGGGTCTCCTACAATGAGCAGTTCTTC
D: NA
size: few
V: TRBV9
J: TRBJ2-1

CDR3: CSAPGASNEQYF
DNA: TGCAGTGCTCCCGGGGCCTCGAACGAGCAGTACTTC
D: NA
size: many
V: TRBV20-1
J: TRBJ2-7

CDR3: CSASFSGTGAYEQYF
DNA: TGCAGTGCTAGTTTCTCCGGGACAGGAGCCTACGAGCAGTACTTC
D: TRBD1
size: NA
V: TRBV20-1
J: TRBJ2-7